A single sample gave rise to the 27 T cell receptor beta chains below, sequenced in a study of T cell responses to AZD1222 COVID-19 vaccine. The data were produced by immunoSEQ multiplex PCR, yet TCRdb's version contains in-frame clones alone and is incomplete. The sample consists of around 190,000 clones, about 86% of them appearing once. The specimen was peripheral blood, collected 28 days after the second AZD1222 dose. These receptors all come from an adult who received the AZD1222 COVID-19 vaccine.

A single count supports this clone. In nucleotides, the CDR3 is TGTGCCAGCACTTGGACCGGCTACGAGCAGTACTTC. This encodes CASTWTGYEQYF. The chain uses TRBV12-3 or TRBV12-4 and TRBJ2-7, with no clear D. Trimming shortened V by 7 bases and J by 3 bases, and 10 bases separated the two germline ends. The CDR3 sequence is 12 residues long.

J is TRBJ2-2 and V is TRBV6-1; D may correspond to TRBD1 or TRBD2 (5 bases each). The CDR3 contains 15 residues. Germline lookup yields CDR1 MNHNS and CDR2 SASEGT. Trimming removed 5 bases at V and 4 bases at J, with 14 bases between. The CDR3: CASSPRDAGTGELFF. DNA for the CDR3: TGTGCCAGCAGTCCCCGGGACGCGGGCACCGGGGAGCTGTTTTTT.

The chain links TRBV7-2 to TRBJ2-7, with 9 nucleotides matching TRBD2. CDR3 length: 17 residues. Germline CDR1 and CDR2: SGHTA and FQGNSA. The trim removed 5 bases at V and 3 bases at J, leaving 14 bases unmatched. CDR3 nucleotide sequence: TGTGCCAGCAGCCGCCGTTTCGGGCGGGGGGGAAACTACGAGCAGTACTTC. It specifies CASSRRFGRGGNYEQYF. Combining the CDR3 with reference TRBV7-2 and TRBJ2-7 gives the whole variable domain GAGVSQSPSNKVTEKGKDVELRCDPISGHTALYWYRQSLGQGLEFLIYFQGNSAPDKSGLPSDRFSAERTGGSVSTLTIQRTQQEDSAVYLCASSRRFGRGGNYEQYFGPGTRLTVT.

This clone occurred a few times. V gene TRBV7-9 combines with J gene TRBJ1-2, with 7 nucleotides matching TRBD1. The germline V gene encodes CDR1 SEHNR and CDR2 FQNEAQ (reference sequence). Trimming took 5 bases from V and 2 from J; bases not matched to a gene: 2. The CDR3 is made up of 13 amino acids. The chain's CDR3 is CASSPTGNYGYTF. CDR3 sequence (DNA): TGTGCCAGCAGCCCGACAGGGAACTATGGCTACACCTTC.

The gene calls are TRBV19 and TRBJ2-2; 8 bases are a match to TRBD2. Germline V lookup: CDR1 LNHDA, CDR2 SQIVND (reference sequence). The length of the CDR3 is 14 residues. V lost 7 bases, J lost 7 bases, and 8 bases stayed unmatched. CDR3 loop: CASTARGDGGELFF. CDR3 coding DNA: TGTGCCAGTACCGCGCGGGGGGACGGCGGGGAGCTGTTTTTT. The whole variable domain, remainder taken from reference TRBV19 and TRBJ2-2, is DGGITQSPKYLFRKEGQNVTLSCEQNLNHDAMYWYRQDPGQGLRLIYYSQIVNDFQKGDIAEGYSVSREKKESFPLTVTSAQKNPTAFYLCASTARGDGGELFFGEGSRLTVL.

The chain links TRBV10-3 to TRBJ1-1, with D unclear. Germline V gene data show CDR1 as ENHRY and CDR2 as SYGVKD. The CDR3 covers 15 residues. Trimming pared 2 bases from V and 1 base from J, leaving 11 bases between. CDR3 coding DNA: TGTGCCATCAGTGAGCAAAATAGAGAGAACACTGAAGCTTTCTTT. This encodes CAISEQNRENTEAFF.

The rearrangement uses TRBV3-1 (or the pseudogene TRBV3-2) and TRBJ2-1; 8 bases map to TRBD2. The length of the CDR3 is 13 residues. Germline lookup yields CDR1 LGHDT and CDR2 YNNKEL (reference sequence). V was clipped by 4 bases and J by 9 bases; unmatched bases: 5. The CDR3 protein is CASSLGLELEQFF. The CDR3 DNA is TGTGCCAGCAGCCTGGGACTAGAACTTGAGCAGTTCTTC.

CDR3 coding DNA: TGCGCCAGCAGTTCGCCCGGGAGACTGTTTTTT. It is translated as CASSSPGRLFF. The V gene is TRBV10-1, the J gene TRBJ1-4; D is unclear. V was cut by 5 bases and J by 13 bases, with 11 bases left in between. This CDR3 is 11 amino acids long. CDR1 is WNHNN and CDR2 is SYGVQD in the germline V gene (reference sequence).

J is TRBJ2-7 and V is TRBV5-1, with TRBD2 matching 8 bases. Trimming cost V 2 bases and J 3 bases; bases outside gene matches: 4. The CDR3 contains 14 residues. Per germline, CDR1 SGHRS and CDR2 YFSETQ. CDR3 amino acids: CASSLAGELYEQYF. Here the CDR3 DNA reads TGCGCCAGCAGCTTAGCGGGGGAGCTCTACGAGCAGTACTTC.

The chain employs TRBV20-1 and TRBJ1-5; unclear D gene. The CDR3 contains 13 residues. The V end lost 3 bases, the J end lost 4 bases, and 10 bases lay between the germline ends. Germline V CDR1 and CDR2: DFQATT, SNEGSKA (reference sequence). CDR3 amino acids: CSASAYGNQPQHF. The CDR3 DNA reads as TGCAGTGCTAGTGCTTACGGAAATCAGCCCCAGCATTTT.

V usage is TRBV9 and J usage is TRBJ2-1; the D gene is possibly TRBD1 (6 bases). The V end lost 3 bases, the J end lost 9 bases, and 22 bases lay between the germline ends. Germline V lookup: CDR1 SGDLS, CDR2 YYNGEE. This CDR3 contains 16 residues. DNA of the CDR3: TGTGCCAGCAGCGCCAGTTCTGGGGGCCGGGGTGTTGAGCAGTTCTTC. It codes for CASSASSGGRGVEQFF.

The chain couples TRBV11-2 to TRBJ2-5, with D unclear. Deletions cut 2 bases from V and 1 base from J, with 14 bases between. The CDR3 extends over 16 amino acids. Germline V lookup: CDR1 SGHAT, CDR2 FQNNGV. The CDR3 DNA sequence: TGTGCCAGCAGCTTAAATGGCGGCAGGAGCCAAGAGACCCAGTACTTC. The encoded protein is CASSLNGGRSQETQYF.

This rearrangement joins TRBV3-1 (or the pseudogene TRBV3-2) to TRBJ2-1; TRBD1 or TRBD2 may be the D gene (5 bases each). The CDR3 spans 15 residues. Between the trimmed V and J ends, which lost 4 bases and 0 bases, there was a span of 10 bases. In germline, CDR1 is LGHDT, CDR2 YNNKEL (reference sequence). For the CDR3, the DNA is TGTGCCAGCAGCCTTGAGGGGTTCTCCTACAATGAGCAGTTCTTC. Translation: CASSLEGFSYNEQFF.

V usage is TRBV19 and J usage is TRBJ2-2, with TRBD2 matching 14 bases. J was trimmed by 1 base and V by 10 bases; bases with no gene match: 5. The CDR3 has 16 residues. CDR1 and CDR2 from the germline V gene are LNHDA and SQIVND (reference sequence). The DNA of the CDR3 is TGTGCCACCGGACTAGCGGGGGGATTGAACACCGGGGAGCTGTTTTTT. Translated, it gives CATGLAGGLNTGELFF.

This chain uses TRBV6-4 with TRBJ1-6; D may be TRBD1 (6 bases). The V and J ends lost 2 bases and 8 bases respectively, with 7 bases between them. This CDR3 has 13 residues. The V gene's germline CDR1 is MRHNA and CDR2 SNTAGT. The chain's CDR3 is CASSDRGDSPLHF. The CDR3 DNA reads TGTGCCAGCAGTGACAGGGGGGATTCACCCCTCCACTTT.

This clone was found once. V and J are TRBV4-1 and TRBJ1-2; D not resolved. Trimming removed 0 bases from V and 4 bases from J, with 12 bases in between. The length of the CDR3 is 15 residues. Looked up from germline, CDR1 is MGHRA and CDR2 is YSYEKL. The CDR3 region has the DNA TGCGCCAGCAGCCAAGAAGAGGGAAGCTCCTATGGCTACACCTTC. Amino acid sequence: CASSQEEGSSYGYTF.

J is TRBJ2-5 and V is TRBV27, with 8 bases identical to TRBD1. V was clipped by 3 bases and J by 2 bases; unmatched bases: 5. The CDR3 is 15 residues long. CDR1 is MNHEY, CDR2 SMNVEV, per germline (reference sequence). The CDR3 sequence is CASSLTDRAQETQYF. CDR3 bases: TGTGCCAGCAGTTTGACGGACAGGGCACAAGAGACCCAGTACTTC.

The chain links TRBV6-5 to TRBJ1-4; no definite D call. CDR1 MNHEY and CDR2 SVGAGI come from the germline V gene. The ends were cut back, 0 bases at V and 8 bases at J, with 13 bases in the middle. The CDR3 is 15 residues long. The CDR3 sequence is CASSYSWSNSEKLFF. DNA for the CDR3: TGTGCCAGCAGTTACTCGTGGTCAAACTCAGAAAAACTGTTTTTT.

This chain links TRBV18 with TRBJ2-3; no clear D. V gave up 6 bases and J gave up 2 bases, with 15 bases separating them. The CDR3 length is 15 residues. In germline, CDR1 is KGHSH, CDR2 LQKENI. The chain's CDR3 is CASSQERTDTDTQYF. DNA for the CDR3: TGTGCCAGCTCTCAAGAGAGAACTGACACAGATACGCAGTATTTT.

The rearrangement joins TRBV6-1 to TRBJ1-5; D remains unclear. Looked up from germline, CDR1 is MNHNS and CDR2 is SASEGT. Trimming removed 3 bases at V and 4 bases at J, with 13 bases between. The length of the CDR3 is 15 residues. CDR3 region: CASSEAGRGNQPQHF. CDR3 sequence (DNA): TGTGCCAGCAGTGAGGCCGGCAGAGGTAATCAGCCCCAGCATTTT.

V gene TRBV6-5 combines with J gene TRBJ1-5; 10 nucleotides match TRBD1. V gave up 8 bases and J gave up 12 bases; unmatched junction bases: 13. Germline assignment: CDR1 MNHEY and CDR2 SVGAGI. The CDR3 spans 14 residues. CDR3 residues: CASGRGTGDQLQHF. The CDR3 region has the DNA TGTGCCAGCGGAAGAGGGACAGGGGATCAACTCCAGCATTTT.

The gene calls are TRBV3-1 (or the pseudogene TRBV3-2) and TRBJ1-1; no reliable D call. Germline CDR1 reads LGHDT; CDR2 reads YNNKEL (reference sequence). The ends were cut back, 4 bases at V and 5 bases at J, with 8 bases in the middle. The CDR3 loop spans 12 amino acids. The CDR3 loop reads CASSREGTEAFF. Written as DNA, the CDR3 is TGTGCCAGCAGCCGAGAGGGTACTGAAGCTTTCTTT.

The chain employs TRBV27 and TRBJ1-1, with 7 nucleotides matching TRBD1. Looked up from germline, CDR1 is MNHEY and CDR2 is SMNVEV (reference sequence). The ends lost 11 bases at V and 6 bases at J; junction bases unmatched: 6. The CDR3 runs 11 residues. In nucleotides, the CDR3 is TGTGCCCCGGAGGGGGCCTCTGAAGCTTTCTTT. Translating gives CAPEGASEAFF.

The CDR3: CASSQVTWGHTEAFF. The CDR3 DNA follows: TGTGCCAGCAGCCAAGTGACTTGGGGACACACTGAAGCTTTCTTT. The J gene is TRBJ1-1, the V gene TRBV4-2; TRBD1 is a possible D gene (5 bases). This CDR3 has 15 residues. Trimming shortened V by 1 base and J by 3 bases, and 12 bases separated the two germline ends. CDR1 is LGHNA, CDR2 YNFKEQ, per germline.

CDR3 in amino acids: CAWSVRGEDTF. The CDR3 DNA reads TGTGCCTGGAGTGTACGAGGAGAGGACACCTTC. The chain links TRBV30 to TRBJ1-2, with D hard to call. Deletions cut 0 bases from V and 12 bases from J, with 11 bases between. CDR3 length: 11 amino acids. The germline V gene encodes CDR1 GTSNPN and CDR2 SVGIG (reference sequence).

CDR3 region: CASSQGGTGRTGELFF. The CDR3 DNA reads TGTGCCAGCAGCCAAGGGGGGACAGGGCGGACCGGGGAGCTGTTTTTT. The chain joins TRBV11-2 to TRBJ2-2; 9 bases map to TRBD1. CDR1 is SGHAT and CDR2 is FQNNGV in the germline V gene. The CDR3 runs to 16 residues. With 5 bases clipped from V and 5 bases from J, the junction kept 9 bases outside the gene matches.

The chain has TRBV19 and TRBJ1-4; a possible D gene is TRBD1 (5 bases). Germline V CDR1 and CDR2: LNHDA, SQIVND (reference sequence). This CDR3 is 15 amino acids long. V was shortened by 3 bases and J by 5 bases, with 13 bases between the two germline ends. In nucleotides, the CDR3 is TGTGCCAGTAGTATGAACGGGGCGCGGAATGAAAAACTGTTTTTT. Its protein is CASSMNGARNEKLFF. The full variable domain, its missing parts supplied by reference TRBV19 and TRBJ1-4, is DGGITQSPKYLFRKEGQNVTLSCEQNLNHDAMYWYRQDPGQGLRLIYYSQIVNDFQKGDIAEGYSVSREKKESFPLTVTSAQKNPTAFYLCASSMNGARNEKLFFGSGTQLSVL.